This TCR beta chain was profiled in a study of cytomegalovirus exposure and HLA in healthy donors. Study findings and constraints: Later on, an analysis tied some 17,000 TCR beta sequences to HLA alleles at 0.05 false discovery rate.

Losses at the gene ends were 0 bases for V and 1 base for J; bases not matched to a gene: 2. Germline CDR1 and CDR2: SGDLS and YYNGEE. The length of the CDR3 is 15 residues. A note on this clone: Its antigen is unidentified.

Researchers ran the PCR with 60 Vbeta and 13 Jbeta primers. Clones were sequenced by immunoSEQ multiplex PCR, and TCRdb holds only the in-frame ones, with some missing. Of roughly 160,000 clones in the sample, 60% to 85% are singletons; the top ten hold 3% to 3.5%. The J gene is TRBJ2-5, the V gene TRBV9; 8 nucleotides agree with TRBD2. The sequence was collected from a woman aged 45-60 years in good health and CMV-seropositive. Sample: PBMCs. In DNA form, the CDR3 reads TGTGCCAGCAGCGTAGCCGGGGGGGTCCAAGAGACCCAGTACTTC. Translation: CASSVAGGVQETQYF.